Listed below are T cell receptor beta chains from one sample, sequenced in a study of tumor-infiltrating lymphocytes in primary liver carcinoma. TCRdb itself ran the multiplex PCR reads through MiXCR, one entry per CDR3 protein. The data show 310,000 or so distinct CDR3 sequences, with 45% to 70% seen just once and over 15% held by the top ten. Sequencing was carried out using peripheral blood. These receptors were obtained from a woman aged 30 to 39 with primary liver carcinoma and hepatitis B virus infection. Both conserved end residues are part of each CDR3. A D gene is named only where the DNA matches it firmly. The size of a clone is reported for some rows only, either as once, few or many, or as a class for expanded clones.

cdr3_nt cdr3_aa j_call d_call v_call clone_size
TGTGCCAGCAGCCAAAATCACGGGGCGGACGAAAAACTGTTTTTT CASSQNHGADEKLFF TRBJ1-4 . TRBV7-2 .
TGTGCCAGCAGACTGGGGAGGGGGTACTCACCCCTCCACTTT CASRLGRGYSPLHF TRBJ1-6 . TRBV28 .
TGTGCCAGCAGCTTGCCCTTAACCCACGAGCAGTACTTC CASSLPLTHEQYF TRBJ2-7 . TRBV5-4 .
TGTGCCAGCACCAGGACTAGTGGACTCGAGCAGTACTTC CASTRTSGLEQYF TRBJ2-7 TRBD2 TRBV5-6 .
TGTACCACCAGTGATTTGCGGGAGACTCCGGATACGCAGTATTTT CTTSDLRETPDTQYF TRBJ2-3 TRBD2 TRBV24-1 .
TGTGACTGCAGCTTAGGAGCGGCCGTTTCCTACGAGCAGTACTTC CDCSLGAAVSYEQYF TRBJ2-7 . TRBV11-2 .
TGTGTCTGGAGTGTACGGTTCTATGGCTACACCTTC CVWSVRFYGYTF TRBJ1-2 . TRBV30 few
TGTGCCAGCAGCTGGACTATCGGGTTCCCCCAAAACATTCAGTACTTC CASSWTIGFPQNIQYF TRBJ2-4 . TRBV6-5 .
TGTGCCAGCAGTTATAGGCCGAATCAGCCCCAGCATTTT CASSYRPNQPQHF TRBJ1-5 . TRBV6-5 .
TGTGCCAGCAGTCAACCGACAGGGAATCTGCAGCCCCAGCATTTT CASSQPTGNLQPQHF TRBJ1-5 TRBD1 TRBV6-6 .
TGTGCCAGCAGCTTGTCTTGGATCCAGCCTATGAACACCGGGGAGCTGTTTTTT CASSLSWIQPMNTGELFF TRBJ2-2 . TRBV5-4 once
TGCGCCAGCAGCCAAAGCACAGGGTGCGGCTATGGCTACACCTTC CASSQSTGCGYGYTF TRBJ1-2 . TRBV4-3 .
TGCAGCGCCGAAGGCGGTATAGCCAACGAGCAGTACTTC CSAEGGIANEQYF TRBJ2-7 . TRBV29-1 many
TGCGCCAGCAGCCCCTGGGCAGGTCAGGAGCCCCAGCATTTT CASSPWAGQEPQHF TRBJ1-5 . TRBV4-1 many
TGTGCCTGCCTCGGGACAGGATACGGCTACACCTTC CACLGTGYGYTF TRBJ1-2 TRBD1 TRBV30 .
TGCGCCAGCAGCCGAGATCTTGGAGGACCGGGGACCCAGTACTTC CASSRDLGGPGTQYF TRBJ2-5 . TRBV4-1 few
TGTGCCAGCAGCACCAAAGCTAAGACTAGCGGGATTGACACAGATACGCAGTATTTT CASSTKAKTSGIDTDTQYF TRBJ2-3 TRBD2 TRBV6-1 many
TGTGCCAGCAGTTACTCGTCGGCGAGAGGCACAGATACGCAGTATTTT CASSYSSARGTDTQYF TRBJ2-3 . TRBV6-5 many
TGTGCCAGCAGACGGACGCAAGAGACCCAGTACTTC CASRRTQETQYF TRBJ2-5 . TRBV6-6 .
TGCAGCGTCCTAAAAACTACGAACACTGAAGCTTTCTTT CSVLKTTNTEAFF TRBJ1-1 . TRBV29-1 .
TGTGCCAGCAGTTCAGTTATTACGACCGGGACAGGGGGAAAAAAACTGTTTTTT CASSSVITTGTGGKKLFF TRBJ1-4 TRBD1 TRBV12-3/TRBV12-4 .
TGCGCCACCAGCCATTCTACCGGGGAGCTGTTTTTT CATSHSTGELFF TRBJ2-2 . TRBV5-1 .
TGTGCCAGCAGACAGGGAGCCGAGCAGTACTTC CASRQGAEQYF TRBJ2-7 . TRBV28 .
TGCGCCAGCAGTGAGTCGACTTCAGTAGTGGGGTTCTTC CASSESTSVVGFF TRBJ2-1 . TRBV10-2 many
TGTGCCAGCAGTCAGACAGGGGGCGAAGGGGAAAAACTGTTTTTT CASSQTGGEGEKLFF TRBJ1-4 TRBD1 TRBV12-3/TRBV12-4 many
TGTGCCAGCAGTTGCTCCCGGACAGCCTTAGCCGAGCAGTACTTC CASSCSRTALAEQYF TRBJ2-7 . TRBV6-5 .
TGCAGCGTTGGAAACACAGGAAGACCCTACGAGCAGTACTTC CSVGNTGRPYEQYF TRBJ2-7 . TRBV29-1 .